The 15 T cell receptor beta chains listed next were all sequenced from one sample in a study of T cell responses to AZD1222 COVID-19 vaccine. This table comes from immunoSEQ multiplex PCR, and its TCRdb copy is limited to in-frame clones, with some not included. The sample records tens of thousands of clones, around nine tenths being singletons. This material consisted of peripheral blood, taken on day 0 of AZD1222 vaccination. These receptor sequences come from an adult in good health.

The chain uses TRBV7-2 and TRBJ1-2; 7 bases are a match to TRBD1. Germline CDR1 reads SGHTA; CDR2 reads FQGNSA. The CDR3 totals 13 residues. The J segment lost 6 bases and the V segment lost 6 bases, leaving 7 bases of the junction unmatched. The chain's CDR3 is CASSPGTVNGYTF. The CDR3 DNA is TGTGCCAGCAGTCCCGGGACAGTCAATGGCTACACCTTC.

A remark on this clone: Other DNA variants within this sample encode the same CDR3. This chain uses TRBV3-1 (or the pseudogene TRBV3-2) with TRBJ2-5; D possibly corresponds to TRBD1 (5 bases). CDR1 is LGHDT, CDR2 YNNKEL, per germline (reference sequence). This CDR3 region has 15 residues. Trimming left V 0 bases short and J 1 base short, with 9 bases between. Here the CDR3 reads CASSQDRRGQETQYF. CDR3 DNA: TGTGCCAGCAGCCAAGATCGAAGGGGCCAAGAGACCCAGTACTTC.

The chain carries TRBV28 and TRBJ1-1; 7 positions match TRBD1. The V gene end was trimmed by 1 base and the J gene end by 0 bases; junction bases not matched to a gene: 8. The CDR3 has 17 residues. The V gene's germline CDR1 is MDHEN and CDR2 SYDVKM. The CDR3 loop reads CASSLSGTDPLNTEAFF. DNA of the CDR3: TGTGCCAGCAGTTTATCAGGGACAGACCCCTTGAACACTGAAGCTTTCTTT.

V and J are TRBV4-1 and TRBJ2-1; 14 positions agree with TRBD2. CDR1 is MGHRA and CDR2 is YSYEKL in the germline V gene. This CDR3 comprises 17 residues. V was clipped by 3 bases and J by 3 bases; unmatched bases: 4. CDR3 coding DNA: TGCGCCAGCAGCCAGGGACTAGCGGGAGATCGCTACAATGAGCAGTTCTTC. Protein sequence: CASSQGLAGDRYNEQFF.

The genes are TRBV6-5 and TRBJ1-2; D gene uncertain. The germline CDR1 and CDR2 sequences are MNHEY and SVGAGI. The CDR3 spans 13 residues. The V end lost 3 bases, the J end lost 2 bases, and 7 bases lay between the germline ends. CDR3 sequence: CASSYTVNYGYTF. The CDR3, as DNA: TGTGCCAGCAGTTATACAGTCAACTATGGCTACACCTTC.

This chain connects TRBV6-5 to TRBJ1-6; D is undetermined. The CDR3 runs to 15 residues. The germline V gene has CDR1 MNHEY and CDR2 SVGAGI. V shed 4 bases and J shed 14 bases, with 21 bases lying between them. CDR3 coding DNA: TGTGCCAGCAGTTCCACCCGGACCCTCCCGGACTCCCTCCACTTT. Translated: CASSSTRTLPDSLHF.

The chain has TRBV6-5 and TRBJ2-7, with 9 bases fitting TRBD1. This CDR3 spans 15 amino acids. Germline-derived CDR1 and CDR2 are MNHEY and SVGAGI. V lost 5 bases to trimming and J lost 4 bases; unmatched junction nucleotides: 9. The CDR3 DNA reads TGTGCCAGCAGTCTCCGGGACAGGGTGGGTTACGAGCAGTACTTC. Translation: CASSLRDRVGYEQYF.

The chain uses TRBV7-9 and TRBJ2-7; D could derive from TRBD1 or TRBD2 (5 bases each). Germline V CDR1 and CDR2: SEHNR, FQNEAQ (reference sequence). V dropped 1 base and J dropped 4 bases, with 11 bases sitting between them. The CDR3 runs 14 residues. This CDR3 is CASSLGGASYEQYF. CDR3 in DNA: TGTGCCAGCAGCTTAGGAGGGGCCTCGTACGAGCAGTACTTC.

This chain joins TRBV9 and TRBJ2-3, with D perhaps matching TRBD1 (6 bases). This CDR3 is 14 amino acids long. Trimming removed 0 bases at V and 6 bases at J, with 11 bases between. Germline lookup yields CDR1 SGDLS and CDR2 YYNGEE. CDR3: CASSVGPTGDTQYF. The CDR3, as DNA: TGTGCCAGCAGCGTAGGACCTACAGGGGATACGCAGTATTTT.

Comment on this clone: At one end, the junction sequence differs from germline, possibly due to a read error. The genes are TRBV11-2 and TRBJ2-1; tentatively, D is TRBD2 (6 bases). CDR3 size: 14 residues. The V gene's germline CDR1 is SGHAT and CDR2 FQNNGV. In nucleotides, the CDR3 is TGTGCCAGCAGCTTGGGACTGTCCTCCAATGAGCAGTTCTTC. Its translation is CASSLGLSSNEQFF.

This chain uses TRBV10-3 with TRBJ1-5; D gene uncertain. The V end lost 3 bases, the J end lost 9 bases, and 6 bases lay between the germline ends. This CDR3 has 11 amino acids. Germline CDR1 is ENHRY and CDR2 is SYGVKD. DNA for the CDR3: TGTGCCATCAGTGACCCCGGGCCCCAGCATTTT. Translating it yields CAISDPGPQHF.

This chain joins TRBV10-3 and TRBJ1-2; 7 bases agree with TRBD1. With 4 bases clipped from V and 1 base from J, the junction kept 9 bases outside the gene matches. The CDR3 spans 16 residues. The germline gives CDR1 ENHRY, CDR2 SYGVKD. For the CDR3, the DNA is TGTGCCATCAGTGCTGTGCTAGACAGGGATAACTATGGCTACACCTTC. It yields the protein CAISAVLDRDNYGYTF.

The chain combines TRBV7-2 with TRBJ1-1, with D unresolved. The V end was cut by 5 bases, the J end by 1 base, with 14 bases between. The CDR3 contains 15 residues. The V gene's germline CDR1 is SGHTA and CDR2 FQGNSA. In DNA, the CDR3 is TGTGCCAGCAGCCTATGGACTCTAGGGAACACTGAAGCTTTCTTT. It translates to CASSLWTLGNTEAFF.

The V call is TRBV6-6, the J call TRBJ1-5, with a weak D call TRBD1 (5 bases). The CDR3 has 14 amino acids. Trimming left V 5 bases short and J 6 bases short, with 14 bases between. The V gene's germline CDR1 is MNHNY and CDR2 SVGAGI (reference sequence). The CDR3 DNA reads as TGTGCCAGCAGTCATGTCACAGGTGGTCAGCCCCAGCATTTT. Its protein is CASSHVTGGQPQHF.

The chain has TRBV19 and TRBJ1-3; 10 nucleotides line up with TRBD1. The CDR3 is 18 residues long. Germline-derived CDR1 and CDR2 are LNHDA and SQIVND (reference sequence). The V and J ends lost 5 bases and 0 bases, in that order; junction bases with no gene match: 10. CDR3 nucleotide sequence: TGTGCCAGTAGTTCTCAGGGACAGGGGACGATCTCTGGAAACACCATATATTTT. Its protein product is CASSSQGQGTISGNTIYF.